One sample yielded the 12 T cell receptor beta chains listed below, sequenced in a study of somatic mutations in cytotoxic T cells in rheumatoid arthritis. Profiled with immunoSEQ multiplex PCR; TCRdb holds only in-frame clones, not every one. The table includes about 8,200 clones, 75% detected once. The specimen was CD8+ T cells sorted from blood. These receptors originate from an adult with rheumatoid arthritis.

The chain links TRBV6-5 to TRBJ2-2; D gene ambiguous. V gave up 0 bases and J gave up 8 bases, with 7 bases separating them. CDR3 length: 13 residues. In germline, CDR1 is MNHEY, CDR2 SVGAGI. The CDR3 sequence: CASSYSGLGELFF. CDR3 sequence (DNA): TGTGCCAGCAGTTACTCGGGATTAGGGGAGCTGTTTTTT.

This clone was seen a few times. The chain is built from TRBV27 and TRBJ1-4; D gene ambiguous. The V end was cut by 3 bases, the J end by 0 bases, with 8 bases between. Germline CDR1 and CDR2: MNHEY and SMNVEV (reference sequence). This CDR3 is 15 amino acids long. As DNA, the CDR3 is TGTGCCAGCAGTTTCGGAAGGGCAACTAATGAAAAACTGTTTTTT. Its translation: CASSFGRATNEKLFF.

This chain links TRBV7-9 with TRBJ1-2; D may be TRBD1 (5 bases). The CDR3 length is 15 residues. Deletions cut 1 base from V and 3 bases from J, with 12 bases between. Germline lookup yields CDR1 SEHNR and CDR2 FQNEAQ (reference sequence). As DNA, the CDR3 is TGTGCCAGCAGCTTAGGGAACAGGAGAGACTATGGCTACACCTTC. Translation: CASSLGNRRDYGYTF.

This clone occurred a few times. V gene TRBV4-1 combines with J gene TRBJ2-7, with D uncertain. V gave up 0 bases and J gave up 6 bases, with 12 bases separating them. The CDR3 is made up of 14 amino acids. Germline V gives CDR1 MGHRA, CDR2 YSYEKL. The CDR3 DNA follows: TGCGCCAGCAGCCAAGATTTAGGACCGGGCGAGCAGTACTTC. Amino acid sequence: CASSQDLGPGEQYF.

This chain uses TRBV27 with TRBJ2-1; TRBD1 might be the D (6 bases). CDR1 and CDR2 from the germline V gene are MNHEY and SMNVEV (reference sequence). V shed 2 bases and J shed 0 bases, with 11 bases lying between them. CDR3 length: 16 residues. CDR3 region: CASSLAGDGSYNEQFF. The CDR3 DNA reads TGTGCCAGCAGTTTAGCAGGGGACGGCTCCTACAATGAGCAGTTCTTC.

V is TRBV4-1 and J is TRBJ2-7; 8 bases agree with TRBD1. Trimming took 6 bases from V and 0 from J; bases not matched to a gene: 4. CDR3 length: 14 amino acids. From germline, CDR1 is MGHRA and CDR2 YSYEKL. CDR3 sequence (DNA): TGCGCCAGCAGGGACAGGGAGGACTCCTACGAGCAGTACTTC. It yields the protein CASRDREDSYEQYF.

The chain recombines TRBV9 with TRBJ1-5; 10 positions agree with TRBD1. This CDR3 contains 16 residues. In germline, CDR1 is SGDLS, CDR2 YYNGEE. With V trimmed by 4 bases and J by 5 bases, 9 bases remained unmatched. Written as DNA, the CDR3 is TGTGCCAGCAGCTCCGGGACAGGGGAAGGGTATCAGCCCCAGCATTTT. Its protein is CASSSGTGEGYQPQHF. The variable domain in full, with the rest retrieved from reference TRBV9 and TRBJ1-5, is DSGVTQTPKHLITATGQRVTLRCSPRSGDLSVYWYQQSLDQGLQFLIQYYNGEERAKGNILERFSAQQFPDLHSELNLSSLELGDSALYFCASSSGTGEGYQPQHFGDGTRLSIL.

The chain couples TRBV11-2 to TRBJ2-3; 9 positions agree with TRBD2. The V gene end was trimmed by 1 base and the J gene end by 3 bases; junction bases not matched to a gene: 14. The CDR3 has 19 residues. Germline CDR1 SGHAT, CDR2 FQNNGV. The CDR3 DNA reads as TGTGCCAGCAGCTTAGTTGCCTCGCGGGGGGGGAAGTGGACAGATACGCAGTATTTT. It codes for CASSLVASRGGKWTDTQYF.

The V and J genes are TRBV27 and TRBJ1-2; D gene unclear. The CDR3 is 13 residues long. The ends were cut back, 5 bases at V and 6 bases at J, with 13 bases in the middle. The germline V gene has CDR1 MNHEY and CDR2 SMNVEV (reference sequence). Written as DNA, the CDR3 is TGTGCCAGCAGTCTCGGTGGAGGGAATGGCTACACCTTC. This gives the protein CASSLGGGNGYTF.

The chain couples TRBV9 to TRBJ2-3; D gene ambiguous. Germline V gene data show CDR1 as SGDLS and CDR2 as YYNGEE. The CDR3 is 15 amino acids. V was shortened by 0 bases and J by 0 bases, with 8 bases between the two germline ends. This CDR3 is CASSVGGLSTDTQYF. The DNA for the CDR3 is TGTGCCAGCAGCGTAGGTGGGCTGAGCACAGATACGCAGTATTTT.

CDR3 DNA: TGTGCCAGCAGCGTAGCGGGACTAGGCTACGAGCAGTACTTC. It encodes CASSVAGLGYEQYF. The rearrangement links TRBV9 to TRBJ2-7; 8 bases are a match to TRBD2. This CDR3 comprises 14 residues. V trimming: 0 bases; J trimming: 3 bases; junction bases outside the gene matches: 2. In germline, CDR1 is SGDLS, CDR2 YYNGEE. Drawing the rest from reference TRBV9 and TRBJ2-7, the complete variable domain is DSGVTQTPKHLITATGQRVTLRCSPRSGDLSVYWYQQSLDQGLQFLIQYYNGEERAKGNILERFSAQQFPDLHSELNLSSLELGDSALYFCASSVAGLGYEQYFGPGTRLTVT.

This chain connects TRBV30 to TRBJ2-5, with D possibly being TRBD1 (6 bases). Trimming stripped 2 bases from V and 1 base from J, with 20 bases between. The V gene's germline CDR1 is GTSNPN and CDR2 SVGIG (reference sequence). This CDR3 spans 17 amino acids. The CDR3 DNA is TGTGCCTGGAGTCCCCCGCCATGGACAGCCCTCCAAGAGACCCAGTACTTC. Translating gives CAWSPPPWTALQETQYF.